The sequence of this TCR beta chain was determined in a study of blood T cell repertoires in COVID-19. Study details: PBMCs, B-cell-depleted T cells, or T cells provided the cDNA or gDNA that made up the material.

Trimming removed 6 bases from V and 2 bases from J; junction bases left unmatched: 5. This CDR3 has 15 amino acids. Germline CDR1 is KGHDR and CDR2 is SFDVKD. The protocol was immunoSEQ multiplex PCR, while the TCRdb copy is restricted to in-frame clones and leaves out a portion. Seen here are approximately 200,000 clones, about 82% observed once, and the top ten hold 7% to 10%. This TCR came from a woman aged 30 to 39 who had recovered from COVID-19. The specimen sequenced was PBMCs or T cells enriched from blood (not recorded which). The V and J genes are TRBV24-1 and TRBJ2-3; 9 bases align to TRBD2. CDR3 nucleotides: TGTGCCACCAGTCAGCTAGCGGGATCCACAGATACGCAGTATTTT. Protein sequence: CATSQLAGSTDTQYF.